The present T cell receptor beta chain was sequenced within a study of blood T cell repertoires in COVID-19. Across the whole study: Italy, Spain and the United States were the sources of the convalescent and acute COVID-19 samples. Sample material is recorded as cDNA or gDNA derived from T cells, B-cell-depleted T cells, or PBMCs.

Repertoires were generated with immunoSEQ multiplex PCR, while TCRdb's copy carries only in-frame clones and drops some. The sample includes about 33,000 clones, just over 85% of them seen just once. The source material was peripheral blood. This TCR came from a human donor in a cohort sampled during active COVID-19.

CDR3 sequence (DNA): TGTGCCAGCTCACCGGCTCGGGTCAATGAGCAGTTCTTC. It specifies CASSPARVNEQFF. This rearrangement joins TRBV18 to TRBJ2-1; D is ambiguous. Trimming pared 3 bases from V and 6 bases from J, leaving 9 bases between. Germline V gene sequence: CDR1 KGHSH, CDR2 LQKENI. This CDR3 spans 13 amino acids.